The clone carrying this T cell receptor beta chain appeared many times. The entry originates in a study of Graves' ophthalmopathy and Graves' hyperthyroidism. TCR beta CDR3 regions were amplified from RNA transcripts. Amplification began with first-round RT-PCR using HTBI primers, then second-round multiplex PCR was performed. TCRdb reprocessed the multiplex PCR reads via MiXCR and lists one record per CDR3 protein. The table shows roughly 60,000 distinct CDR3 sequences, with less than 55% occurring only once. From germline, CDR1 is LNHDA and CDR2 SQIVND (reference sequence). The CDR3 has 13 residues. V dropped 4 bases and J dropped 3 bases, with 7 bases sitting between them.

This TCR derives from an adult woman with Graves' ophthalmopathy. The sample consisted of peripheral blood. This chain links TRBV19 with TRBJ2-4; a weak D match, TRBD2 (5 bases). CDR3 in amino acids: CASSTGNKNIQYF. DNA for the CDR3: TGTGCCAGTAGTACGGGGAACAAAAACATTCAGTACTTC.